The rows below give T cell receptor beta chains drawn from one sample of a study of blood T cell repertoires in COVID-19. Here immunoSEQ multiplex PCR was the method, and the copy in TCRdb shows in-frame clones only, minus some. The sample carries around 72,000 clones, roughly four fifths recorded once. Sequencing was done on a sample of peripheral blood. Receptor source: a woman in her 70s with acute or convalescent COVID-19. CDR3s include the opening cysteine and the closing phenylalanine or tryptophan. D genes are given only for firm matches. Expanded clones get a size class; other rows say once, few or many, or leave the size out.

J gene,D gene,V gene,clone size,CDR3 protein,CDR3 DNA
TRBJ2-5,-,TRBV7-2,-,CASSASRVRGGETQYF,TGTGCCAGCAGCGCCAGTAGGGTCAGGGGCGGGGAGACCCAGTACTTC
TRBJ2-7,-,TRBV6-6,-,CAVRGGRYEQYF,TGTGCCGTGAGGGGGGGTAGGTACGAGCAGTACTTC
TRBJ1-1,TRBD1,TRBV20-1,-,CSARGQGVAFF,TGCAGTGCTAGGGGACAGGGGGTGGCTTTCTTT
TRBJ2-6,-,TRBV28,-,CASSFVNSGANVLTF,TGTGCCAGCAGTTTCGTAAACTCTGGGGCCAACGTCCTGACTTTC
TRBJ2-1,TRBD2,TRBV7-9,-,CASSLGTSPDEQFF,TGTGCCAGCAGCTTGGGGACTAGCCCCGATGAGCAGTTCTTC
TRBJ2-3,TRBD2,TRBV28,once,CASSSGTSGRVTDTQYF,TGTGCCAGCAGTTCCGGGACTAGCGGGAGGGTCACAGATACGCAGTATTTT
TRBJ1-5,TRBD1,TRBV6-2/TRBV6-3,many,CASSSSGTGVGSQPQHF,TGTGCCAGCAGTTCATCCGGGACAGGGGTTGGCAGTCAGCCCCAGCATTTT
TRBJ2-3,TRBD2,TRBV30,-,CAWTAGAVDTQYF,TGTGCCTGGACAGCGGGGGCGGTAGATACGCAGTATTTT
TRBJ2-2,TRBD1,TRBV11-2,-,CASGHRGPNTGELFF,TGTGCCAGCGGCCACAGGGGCCCGAACACCGGGGAGCTGTTTTTT
TRBJ1-1,-,TRBV6-1,-,CASSEPRRNTEAFF,TGTGCCAGCAGTGAACCCCGGAGAAACACTGAAGCTTTCTTT
TRBJ2-1,-,TRBV28,-,CASSFPTSSYNEQFF,TGTGCCAGCAGTTTTCCAACGAGCTCCTACAATGAGCAGTTCTTC
TRBJ2-2,TRBD2,TRBV12-5,-,CASGSGGGPHTGELFF,TGTGCTAGTGGATCCGGGGGGGGGCCCCACACCGGGGAGCTGTTTTTT
TRBJ2-7,TRBD2,TRBV12-3/TRBV12-4,few,CASSLTSGKEQYF,TGTGCCAGCAGTTTGACTAGCGGGAAGGAGCAGTACTTC
TRBJ2-3,-,TRBV6-1,once,CASSASFLRVGPDTQYF,TGTGCCAGCAGTGCCAGCTTTTTGAGAGTTGGGCCAGATACGCAGTATTTT
TRBJ2-7,TRBD1,TRBV5-4,-,CASSLGGTGGGFLDEQYF,TGTGCCAGCAGCTTGGGAGGGACAGGGGGCGGTTTTTTGGACGAGCAGTACTTC
TRBJ1-3,TRBD1,TRBV5-1,-,CASSSDRGNTIYF,TGCGCCAGCAGTTCCGACAGGGGTAACACCATATATTTT
TRBJ1-3,-,TRBV11-3,-,CASSLARTAGNTIYF,TGTGCCAGCAGCTTAGCTCGAACAGCTGGAAACACCATATATTTT
TRBJ2-5,TRBD2,TRBV5-1,-,CASSTLAGAGETQYF,TGCGCCAGCAGCACCTTAGCGGGAGCAGGCGAGACCCAGTACTTC
TRBJ1-1,-,TRBV28,-,CASSLIGGYDGMNTEAFF,TGTGCCAGCAGTTTAATAGGCGGATACGATGGTATGAACACTGAAGCTTTCTTT
TRBJ2-2,-,TRBV15,-,CATSTGYTGELFF,TGTGCCACCTCCACAGGGTACACCGGGGAGCTGTTTTTT
TRBJ1-3,-,TRBV19,-,CASSIVNTIYF,TGTGCCAGTAGTATCGTAAACACCATATATTTT
TRBJ2-1,TRBD1,TRBV7-2,-,CASSLTTGAYNEQFF,TGTGCCAGCAGCTTGACGACAGGGGCCTACAATGAGCAGTTCTTC
TRBJ2-1,TRBD2,TRBV5-1,-,CASSLGGSSYNEQFF,TGCGCCAGCAGCTTGGGCGGGAGCTCCTACAATGAGCAGTTCTTC
TRBJ2-7,TRBD1,TRBV9,-,CASSVVPLRDRGQSKGISDGEQYF,TGTGCCAGCAGCGTAGTACCCCTCCGGGACAGGGGGCAGAGTAAGGGTATATCGGACGGCGAGCAGTACTTC
TRBJ2-1,TRBD2,TRBV5-1,-,CASSITSGSSSEQFF,TGCGCCAGCAGTATAACTAGCGGGAGTAGTAGTGAGCAGTTCTTC
TRBJ2-2,-,TRBV5-1,-,CASSLGVVTRNTGELFF,TGCGCCAGCAGCTTGGGGGTGGTGACTAGAAACACCGGGGAGCTGTTTTTT
TRBJ2-3,TRBD2,TRBV19,-,CASSTGVLAGGRTDTQYF,TGTGCCAGTAGTACAGGGGTGTTAGCGGGAGGCCGCACAGATACGCAGTATTTT
TRBJ1-4,-,TRBV28,-,CASSSMGSTNEKLFF,TGTGCCAGCAGCAGCATGGGCTCAACTAATGAAAAACTGTTTTTT
TRBJ1-4,TRBD1,TRBV5-4,few,CASSTGGGNEKLFF,TGTGCCAGCAGCACAGGGGGGGGAAATGAAAAACTGTTTTTT
TRBJ2-7,-,TRBV3-1/TRBV3-2,-,CASRVGGAWEQYF,TGTGCCAGCAGGGTGGGGGGGGCCTGGGAGCAGTACTTC
TRBJ2-2,TRBD1,TRBV9,-,CASSVTQGGTGELFF,TGTGCCAGCAGCGTAACACAGGGGGGAACCGGGGAGCTGTTTTTT
TRBJ2-1,-,TRBV28,-,CASARPGLLNEQFF,TGTGCCAGCGCGAGACCGGGACTTCTCAATGAGCAGTTCTTC
TRBJ1-5,-,TRBV18,-,CASSPSGQNQPQHF,TGTGCCAGCTCACCATCGGGTCAGAATCAGCCCCAGCATTTT
TRBJ2-1,TRBD2,TRBV14,few,CASSRLDIGGRDNEQFF,TGTGCCAGCAGCCGCCTAGATATCGGCGGGAGGGACAATGAGCAGTTCTTC
TRBJ2-1,TRBD2,TRBV14,-,CASSPLAGAGNEQFF,TGTGCCAGCAGCCCTCTAGCGGGAGCAGGCAATGAGCAGTTCTTC
TRBJ1-1,-,TRBV30,-,CAWGDDRLNTEAFF,TGTGCCTGGGGTGACGACAGATTGAACACTGAAGCTTTCTTT
TRBJ2-7,-,TRBV6-5,-,CASSYSMGGSSYEQYF,TGTGCCAGCAGTTACTCGATGGGGGGTAGCTCCTACGAGCAGTACTTC
TRBJ2-3,TRBD2,TRBV18,-,CASSQLAGILADTQYF,TGTGCCAGCTCCCAACTAGCGGGAATTTTGGCAGATACGCAGTATTTT
TRBJ2-1,TRBD2,TRBV9,-,CASKRTSGSPYNEQFF,TGTGCCAGCAAACGGACTAGCGGGAGCCCCTACAATGAGCAGTTCTTC
TRBJ1-2,TRBD1,TRBV2,few,CASSEVLGTGGNYGYTF,TGTGCCAGCAGTGAAGTACTAGGGACAGGGGGTAACTATGGCTACACCTTC
TRBJ1-2,TRBD1,TRBV6-5,-,CASSSTGTGARGYTF,TGTGCCAGCAGTTCAACCGGGACAGGGGCTAGAGGCTACACCTTC
TRBJ1-2,-,TRBV28,-,CASSLLQLYGYTF,TGTGCCAGCAGTTTGTTACAGCTCTATGGCTACACCTTC
TRBJ1-5,TRBD1,TRBV6-1,-,CASSERFGTGGNQPQHF,TGTGCCAGCAGTGAAAGATTTGGGACAGGAGGCAATCAGCCCCAGCATTTT
TRBJ1-6,-,TRBV2,-,CASSARLSSYNSPLHF,TGTGCCAGCAGCGCGCGCCTGAGCTCCTATAATTCACCCCTCCACTTT
TRBJ1-5,-,TRBV6-5,-,CASSPVRFTNQPQHF,TGTGCCAGCAGCCCCGTTCGCTTCACTAATCAGCCCCAGCATTTT
TRBJ2-3,-,TRBV7-3,once,CASSSGTGGYTQYF,TGTGCCAGCAGTTCCGGGACTGGGGGTTATACGCAGTATTTT
TRBJ2-7,-,TRBV4-1,once,CASSQDLQANLFYEQYF,TGCGCCAGCAGCCAAGATCTTCAGGCGAATCTGTTCTACGAGCAGTACTTC
TRBJ1-4,-,TRBV19,-,CASSAVSRGSTNEKLFF,TGTGCCAGTAGCGCGGTGTCTCGGGGATCCACTAATGAAAAACTGTTTTTT
TRBJ1-5,-,TRBV18,-,CASSPSPPRVNQPQHF,TGTGCCAGCTCACCAAGCCCCCCCAGGGTGAATCAGCCCCAGCATTTT
TRBJ1-1,TRBD1,TRBV5-4,-,CASSSRQGHTEAFF,TGTGCCAGCAGCTCCCGACAGGGGCACACTGAAGCTTTCTTT
TRBJ2-2,TRBD2,TRBV28,-,CASSQLAGVAGELFF,TGTGCCAGCAGCCAGCTAGCGGGAGTCGCCGGGGAGCTGTTTTTT
TRBJ1-5,-,TRBV19,-,CASSIGGQPQHF,TGTGCCAGTAGTATAGGTGGCCAGCCCCAGCATTTT
TRBJ2-2,-,TRBV2,-,CASRDTGIGELFF,TGTGCCAGCAGGGACACAGGGATCGGGGAGCTGTTTTTT